This TCR beta chain was sequenced during a study of CD8+ T cells in alopecia areata. Across the whole study: For 6 to 18 months, tofacitinib was taken, and 6 months off drug followed. Study-wide findings and caveats: Compared with normal scalp, lesional scalp had higher clonality and more expanded CD8+ clones. There were also resident alphabeta T cells of normal skin sequenced in scalp samples.

The CDR3 totals 13 residues. The J segment lost 0 bases and the V segment lost 8 bases, leaving 7 bases of the junction unmatched. CDR1 and CDR2 from the germline V gene are SQVTM and ANQGSEA. This clone was counted once. Its specificity is unknown. Punch biopsies of lesional scalp, plus peripheral blood, were taken from alopecia areata patients. It was cDNA, reverse transcribed from extracted RNA, that served as the sequencing template. The assay was immunoSEQ multiplex PCR, and TCRdb's table has in-frame clones only and misses some. The sample consists of 130,000 to 150,000 clones, approximately 45% of them appearing once.

The chain employs TRBV29-1 and TRBJ2-7; TRBD1 agrees at 7 bases. Sequenced sample: CD4+ T cells sorted from blood. The receptor was derived from a human donor with alopecia areata. CDR3 DNA sequence: TGCAGCCTCAGGGACAGCGTCTCCTACGAGCAGTACTTC. Amino acids: CSLRDSVSYEQYF.